This T cell receptor (beta chain) was documented in a study of Graves' ophthalmopathy and Graves' hyperthyroidism. Points from the study as a whole: Blood contained most expanded thyroid clonotypes exceeding 0.001 frequency.

Patients were diagnosed from clinical symptoms, serum thyroxine, TRAb, thyroid ultrasound and orbital computed tomography. The sequenced template was RNA, covering the TCR beta CDR3 region. Amplification began with first-round RT-PCR using HTBI primers, then second-round multiplex PCR was performed. Each CDR3 protein gets one entry after TCRdb re-called the multiplex PCR reads with MiXCR. The table includes roughly 500,000 distinct CDR3 sequences, 13% to 15% detected once. V was pared by 8 bases and J by 6 bases, with 9 bases of the junction left unmatched. This CDR3 is 13 amino acids long. CDR1 is SGHAT, CDR2 FQNNGV, per germline. This clonotype was detected ten times or more. Antigen unknown.

This sequence was found in a woman aged 30 to 39 with Graves' ophthalmopathy. Input material: blood. J is TRBJ2-7 and V is TRBV11-2, with TRBD2 identical over 8 bases. In DNA, the CDR3 is TGTGCCAGCCAGAGGGAGCGGGGGAGCGAGCAGTACTTC. This translates into CASQRERGSEQYF.